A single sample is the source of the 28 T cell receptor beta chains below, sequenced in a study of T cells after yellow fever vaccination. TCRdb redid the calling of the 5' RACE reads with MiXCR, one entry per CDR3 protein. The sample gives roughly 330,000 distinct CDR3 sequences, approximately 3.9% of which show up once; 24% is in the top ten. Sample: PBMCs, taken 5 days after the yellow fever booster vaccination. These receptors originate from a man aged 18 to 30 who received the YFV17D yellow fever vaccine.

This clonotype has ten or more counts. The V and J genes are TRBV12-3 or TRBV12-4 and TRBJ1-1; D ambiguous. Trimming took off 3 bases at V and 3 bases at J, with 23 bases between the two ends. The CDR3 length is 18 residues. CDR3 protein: CASSLTAATRARDTEAFF. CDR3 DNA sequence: TGTGCCAGCAGTTTGACCGCGGCAACTAGGGCTAGGGACACTGAAGCTTTCTTT.

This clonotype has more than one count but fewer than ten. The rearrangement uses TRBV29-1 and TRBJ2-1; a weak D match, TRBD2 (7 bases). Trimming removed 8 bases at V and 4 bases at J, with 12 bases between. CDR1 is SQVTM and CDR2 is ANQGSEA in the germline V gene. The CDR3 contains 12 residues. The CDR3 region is CSTEGGYNEQFF. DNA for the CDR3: TGCAGCACGGAGGGGGGGTACAATGAGCAGTTCTTC.

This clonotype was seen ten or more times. CDR3 region: CASSQDRYFTSGAFF. The CDR3 DNA is TGCGCCAGCAGCCAAGATAGGTACTTCACCTCGGGAGCTTTCTTT. The chain links TRBV4-3 to TRBJ1-1; D gene unclear. Germline values: CDR1 LGHNA, CDR2 YSLEER. This CDR3 spans 15 amino acids. V lost 0 bases and J lost 10, with 18 bases in between.

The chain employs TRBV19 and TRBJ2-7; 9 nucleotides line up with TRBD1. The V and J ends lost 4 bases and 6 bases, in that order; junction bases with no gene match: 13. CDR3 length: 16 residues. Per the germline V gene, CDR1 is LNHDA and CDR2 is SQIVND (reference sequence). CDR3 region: CASSTKPPGQGGEQYV. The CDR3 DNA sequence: TGTGCCAGTAGTACAAAGCCTCCGGGACAGGGAGGCGAGCAGTACGTC.

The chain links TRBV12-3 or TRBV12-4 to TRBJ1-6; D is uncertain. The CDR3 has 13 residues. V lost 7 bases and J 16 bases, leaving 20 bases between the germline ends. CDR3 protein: CASTLEGSRLLHF. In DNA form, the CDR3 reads TGTGCCAGCACCCTCGAAGGTTCCCGCTTACTCCACTTT.

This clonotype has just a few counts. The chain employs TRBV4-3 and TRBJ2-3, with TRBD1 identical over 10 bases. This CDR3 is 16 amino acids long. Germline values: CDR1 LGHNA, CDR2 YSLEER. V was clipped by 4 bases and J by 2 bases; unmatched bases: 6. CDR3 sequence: CASSPRDRGSTDTQYF. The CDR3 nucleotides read TGCGCCAGCAGCCCTCGGGACAGGGGCTCCACAGATACGCAGTATTTT.

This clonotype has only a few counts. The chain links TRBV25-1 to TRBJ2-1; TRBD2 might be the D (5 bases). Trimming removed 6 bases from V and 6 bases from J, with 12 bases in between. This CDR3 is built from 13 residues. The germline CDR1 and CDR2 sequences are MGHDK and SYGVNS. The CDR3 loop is CASRDDRGNEQFF. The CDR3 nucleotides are TGTGCCAGCAGGGACGATCGGGGCAATGAGCAGTTCTTC.

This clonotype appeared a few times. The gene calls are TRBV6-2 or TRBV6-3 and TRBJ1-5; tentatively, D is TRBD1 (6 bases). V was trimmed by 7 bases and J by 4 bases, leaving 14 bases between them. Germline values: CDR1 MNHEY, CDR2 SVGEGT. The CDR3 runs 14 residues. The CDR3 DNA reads TGTGCCAGCAACCCAGGACAGTTAAATCAGCCCCAGCATTTT. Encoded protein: CASNPGQLNQPQHF.

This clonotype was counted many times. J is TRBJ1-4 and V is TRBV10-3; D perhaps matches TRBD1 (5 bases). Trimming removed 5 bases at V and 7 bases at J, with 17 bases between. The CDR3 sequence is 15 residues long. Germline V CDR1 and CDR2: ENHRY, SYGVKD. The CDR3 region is CAISYLRGDGEKLFF. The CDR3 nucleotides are TGTGCCATCAGTTATTTACGGGGGGACGGTGAAAAACTGTTTTTT.

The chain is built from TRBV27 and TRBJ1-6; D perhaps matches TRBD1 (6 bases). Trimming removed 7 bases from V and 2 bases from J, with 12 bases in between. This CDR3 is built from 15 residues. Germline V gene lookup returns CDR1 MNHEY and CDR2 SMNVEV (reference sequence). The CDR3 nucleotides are TGTGCCAGCACCCTTGGGGGCCCCTATAATTCACCCCTCCACTTT. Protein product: CASTLGGPYNSPLHF.

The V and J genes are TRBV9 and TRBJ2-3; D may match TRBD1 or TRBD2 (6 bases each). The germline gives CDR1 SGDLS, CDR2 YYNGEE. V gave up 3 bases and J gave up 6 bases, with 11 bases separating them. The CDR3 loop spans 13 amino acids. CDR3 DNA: TGTGCCAGCAGCGAGGGGGGACTCGATACGCAGTATTTT. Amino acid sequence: CASSEGGLDTQYF.

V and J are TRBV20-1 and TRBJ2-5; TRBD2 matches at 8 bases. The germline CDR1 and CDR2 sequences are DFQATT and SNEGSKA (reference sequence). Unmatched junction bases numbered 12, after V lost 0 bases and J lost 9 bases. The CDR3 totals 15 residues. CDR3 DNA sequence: TGCAGTGCTAGAGACATGGGTAATAGCGGGGCCTCCCAGTACTTC. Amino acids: CSARDMGNSGASQYF.

The CDR3 here is CASSLEAGEGTEAFF. DNA for the CDR3: TGTGCCAGCAGCTTGGAGGCAGGGGAGGGGACTGAAGCTTTCTTT. V gene TRBV5-5 combines with J gene TRBJ1-1; maybe TRBD1 (6 bases). CDR3 length: 15 residues. V shed 0 bases and J shed 5 bases, with 14 bases lying between them. The germline gives CDR1 SGHKS, CDR2 YYEKEE (reference sequence). Using reference TRBV5-5 and TRBJ1-1 for the parts outside the CDR3, the full variable domain is DAGVTQSPTHLIKTRGQQVTLRCSPISGHKSVSWYQQVLGQGPQFIFQYYEKEERGRGNFPDRFSARQFPNYSSELNVNALLLGDSALYLCASSLEAGEGTEAFFGQGTRLTVV.

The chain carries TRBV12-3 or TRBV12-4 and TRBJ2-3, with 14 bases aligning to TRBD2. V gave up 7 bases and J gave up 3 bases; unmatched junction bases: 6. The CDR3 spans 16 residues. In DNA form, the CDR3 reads TGTGCCAGCACTCGGACTAGCGGGGGGTGGACAGATACGCAGTATTTT. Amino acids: CASTRTSGGWTDTQYF.

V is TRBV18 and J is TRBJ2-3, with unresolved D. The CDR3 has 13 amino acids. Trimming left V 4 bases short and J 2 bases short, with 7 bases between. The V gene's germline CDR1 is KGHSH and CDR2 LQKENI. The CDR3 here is CASSLIVTDTQYF. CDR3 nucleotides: TGTGCCAGCTCACTGATTGTCACAGATACGCAGTATTTT.

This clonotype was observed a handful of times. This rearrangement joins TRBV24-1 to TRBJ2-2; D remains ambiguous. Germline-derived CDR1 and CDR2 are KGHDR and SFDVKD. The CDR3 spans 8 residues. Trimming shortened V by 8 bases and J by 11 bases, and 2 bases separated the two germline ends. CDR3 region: CATTELFF. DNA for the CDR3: TGTGCCACCACTGAGCTGTTTTTT.

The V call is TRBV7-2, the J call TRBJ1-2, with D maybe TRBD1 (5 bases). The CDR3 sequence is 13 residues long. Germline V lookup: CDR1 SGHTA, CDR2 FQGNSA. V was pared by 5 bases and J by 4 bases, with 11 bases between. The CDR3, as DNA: TGTGCCAGCAGCCGGGACGGCCTCTATGGCTACACCTTC. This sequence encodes CASSRDGLYGYTF. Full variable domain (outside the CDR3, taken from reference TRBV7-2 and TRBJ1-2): GAGVSQSPSNKVTEKGKDVELRCDPISGHTALYWYRQSLGQGLEFLIYFQGNSAPDKSGLPSDRFSAERTGGSVSTLTIQRTQQEDSAVYLCASSRDGLYGYTFGSGTRLTVV.

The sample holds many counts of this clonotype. CDR3 in amino acids: CSARDFGQRGAQETQYF. CDR3 nucleotide sequence: TGCAGTGCTAGAGATTTTGGCCAGCGGGGGGCCCAAGAGACCCAGTACTTC. The chain employs TRBV20-1 and TRBJ2-5, with 9 bases lining up with TRBD2. The V and J ends lost 0 bases and 1 base, in that order; junction bases with no gene match: 9. The CDR3 has 17 residues. Germline CDR1 DFQATT, CDR2 SNEGSKA (reference sequence).

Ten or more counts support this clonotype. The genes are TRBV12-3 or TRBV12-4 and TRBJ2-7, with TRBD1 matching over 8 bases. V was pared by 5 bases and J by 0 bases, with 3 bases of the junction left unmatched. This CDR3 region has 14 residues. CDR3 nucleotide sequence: TGTGCCAGCAGTCAGGACAGGGTCTCCTACGAGCAGTACTTC. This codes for CASSQDRVSYEQYF.

The CDR3 nucleotides are TGCGCCAGCAGCCAAGATTCAGGGGGGACACTTAATGAGCAGTTCTTC. This codes for CASSQDSGGTLNEQFF. The rearrangement uses TRBV4-1 and TRBJ2-1, with D possibly matching TRBD1 (7 bases). V was pared by 0 bases and J by 7 bases, with 16 bases between. The CDR3 sequence is 16 residues long. CDR1 and CDR2 from the germline V gene are MGHRA and YSYEKL.

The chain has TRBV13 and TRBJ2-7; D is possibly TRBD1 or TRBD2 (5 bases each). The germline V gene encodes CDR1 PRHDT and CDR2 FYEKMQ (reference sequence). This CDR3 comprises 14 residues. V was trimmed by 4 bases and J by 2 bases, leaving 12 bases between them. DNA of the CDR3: TGTGCCAGCAGCTCCCGGGACCGAGCCTACGAGCAGTACTTC. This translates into CASSSRDRAYEQYF.

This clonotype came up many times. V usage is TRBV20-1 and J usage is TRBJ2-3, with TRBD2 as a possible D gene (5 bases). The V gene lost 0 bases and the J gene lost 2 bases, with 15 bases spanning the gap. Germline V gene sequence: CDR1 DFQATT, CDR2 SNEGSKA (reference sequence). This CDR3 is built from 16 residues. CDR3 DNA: TGCAGTGCTAGAGATCTGGCGGGCAGATTCACAGATACGCAGTATTTT. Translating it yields CSARDLAGRFTDTQYF.

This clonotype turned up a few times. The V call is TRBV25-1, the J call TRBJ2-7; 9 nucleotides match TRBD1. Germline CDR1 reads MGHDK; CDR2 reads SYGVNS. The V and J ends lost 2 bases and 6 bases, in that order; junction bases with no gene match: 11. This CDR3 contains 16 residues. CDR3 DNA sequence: TGTGCCAGCAGTGAAGACCGGGACAGGGCCTCCGGCGAGCAGTACTTC. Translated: CASSEDRDRASGEQYF.

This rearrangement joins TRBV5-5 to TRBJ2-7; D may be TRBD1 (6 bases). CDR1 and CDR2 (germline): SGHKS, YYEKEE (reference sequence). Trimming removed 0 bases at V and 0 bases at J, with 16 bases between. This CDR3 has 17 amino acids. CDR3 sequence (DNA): TGTGCCAGCAGCTTGGCCGGGCAGGGGAGTGGCTCCTACGAGCAGTACGTC. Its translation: CASSLAGQGSGSYEQYV.

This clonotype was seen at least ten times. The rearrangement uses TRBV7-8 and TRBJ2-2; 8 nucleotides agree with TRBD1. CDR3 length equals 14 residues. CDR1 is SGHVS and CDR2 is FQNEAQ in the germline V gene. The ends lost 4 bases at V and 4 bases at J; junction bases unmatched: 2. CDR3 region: CASSSRGLTGELFF. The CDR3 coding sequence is TGTGCCAGCAGCTCCAGGGGGCTCACCGGGGAGCTGTTTTTT. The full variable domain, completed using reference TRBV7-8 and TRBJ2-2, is GAGVSQSPRYKVAKRGQDVALRCDPISGHVSLFWYQQALGQGPEFLTYFQNEAQLDKSGLPSDRFFAERPEGSVSTLKIQRTQQEDSAVYLCASSSRGLTGELFFGEGSRLTVL.

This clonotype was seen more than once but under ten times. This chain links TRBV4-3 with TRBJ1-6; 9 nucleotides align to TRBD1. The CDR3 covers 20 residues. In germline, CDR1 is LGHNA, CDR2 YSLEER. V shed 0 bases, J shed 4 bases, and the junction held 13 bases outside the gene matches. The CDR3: CASSQDLGQGLFWYNSPLHF. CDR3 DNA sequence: TGCGCCAGCAGCCAAGATCTGGGACAGGGATTGTTCTGGTATAATTCACCCCTCCACTTT.

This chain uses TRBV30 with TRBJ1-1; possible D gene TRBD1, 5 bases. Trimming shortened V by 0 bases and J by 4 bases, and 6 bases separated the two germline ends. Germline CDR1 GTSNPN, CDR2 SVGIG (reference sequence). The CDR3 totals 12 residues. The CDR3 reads CAWSVGTTEAFF. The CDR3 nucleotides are TGTGCCTGGAGTGTAGGGACCACTGAAGCTTTCTTT.

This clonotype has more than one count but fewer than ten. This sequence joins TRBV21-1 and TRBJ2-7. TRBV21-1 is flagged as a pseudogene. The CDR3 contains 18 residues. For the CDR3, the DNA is TGTGCCAGCAGCAAATGCCACACTCTGACTGACGATGCCTACGAGCAGTACGTC. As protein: CASSKCHTLTDDAYEQYV.